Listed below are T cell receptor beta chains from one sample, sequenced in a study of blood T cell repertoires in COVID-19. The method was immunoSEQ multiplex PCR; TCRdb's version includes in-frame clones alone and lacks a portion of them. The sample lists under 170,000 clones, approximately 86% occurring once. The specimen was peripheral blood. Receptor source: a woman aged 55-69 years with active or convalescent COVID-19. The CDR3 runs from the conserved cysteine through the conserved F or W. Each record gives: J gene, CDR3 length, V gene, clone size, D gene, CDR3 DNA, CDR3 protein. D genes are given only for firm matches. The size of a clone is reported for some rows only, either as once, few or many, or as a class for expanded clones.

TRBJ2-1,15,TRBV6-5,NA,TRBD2,TGTGCCAGCAGCGGACTAGCGGGGGGGAACAATGAGCAGTTCTTC,CASSGLAGGNNEQFF
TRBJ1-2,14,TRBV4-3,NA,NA,TGCGCCAGCAGCCAAGAGTCCGACAGTTGGGGCTACACCTTC,CASSQESDSWGYTF
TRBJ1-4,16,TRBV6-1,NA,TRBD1,TGTGCCAGCAGTGAATCCCCCGGGACAGGGGTTGAAAAACTGTTTTTT,CASSESPGTGVEKLFF
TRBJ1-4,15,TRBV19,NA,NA,TGTGCCAGTAGTCCCTCGGGGGGAGATAATGAAAAACTGTTTTTT,CASSPSGGDNEKLFF
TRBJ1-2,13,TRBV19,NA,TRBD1,TGTGCCAGTACCTCACGGGACAGGACTCGCTACACCTTC,CASTSRDRTRYTF
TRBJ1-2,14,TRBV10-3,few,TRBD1,TGTGCCATCAGCACCCGGGACAGAGACTATGGCTACACCTTC,CAISTRDRDYGYTF
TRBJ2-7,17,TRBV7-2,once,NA,TGTGCCAGCAGCTCTAGGGGTAGGGAAGGTATAGGCTACGAGCAGTACTTC,CASSSRGREGIGYEQYF
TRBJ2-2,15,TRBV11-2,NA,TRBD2,TGTGCCAGCAGCTTAGGGACTAGCGGGGCTCTGGAGCTGTTTTTT,CASSLGTSGALELFF
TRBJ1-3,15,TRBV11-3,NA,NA,TGTGCCAGCAGCTTAAGGGAACAGGGAAGAAACACCATATATTTT,CASSLREQGRNTIYF
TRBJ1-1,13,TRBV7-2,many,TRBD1,TGTGCCAGCAGCCAGGGGGCCGCAGCTGAAGCTTTCTTT,CASSQGAAAEAFF
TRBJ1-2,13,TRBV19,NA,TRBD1,TGTGCCAGTAGTATGGGACAGCTTTATGGCTACACCTTC,CASSMGQLYGYTF
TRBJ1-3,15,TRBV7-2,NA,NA,TGTGCCAGCAGCTTGCAAGGGGTGACTGGAAACACCATATATTTT,CASSLQGVTGNTIYF
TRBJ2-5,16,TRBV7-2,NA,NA,TGTGCCAGCAGCTTAGAAAGGAGTAGCTATGGGGAGACCCAGTACTTC,CASSLERSSYGETQYF
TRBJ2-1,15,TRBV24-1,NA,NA,TGTGCCACCAGTGATCAGAATGTTCCTTCCAATGAGCAGTTCTTC,CATSDQNVPSNEQFF
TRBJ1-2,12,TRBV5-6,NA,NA,TGTGCCAGCAGCACATCACAGGGTGTCTACACCTTC,CASSTSQGVYTF
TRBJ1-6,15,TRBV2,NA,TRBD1,TGTGCCAGCAGTGAAGAGACAGGGCGTAATTCACCCCTCCACTTT,CASSEETGRNSPLHF
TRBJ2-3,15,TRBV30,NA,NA,TGTGCCTGGAGTGTAGGGCTGGGAGACACAGATACGCAGTATTTT,CAWSVGLGDTDTQYF
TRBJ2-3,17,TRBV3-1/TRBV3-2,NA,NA,TGTGCCAGCAGCCCAGCCGTTGGGGGGGCCGGTAGAGATACGCAGTATTTT,CASSPAVGGAGRDTQYF
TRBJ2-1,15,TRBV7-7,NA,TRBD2,TGTGCTAGCAGCAAGCGACTAGCGGGGGGAGATGAGCAGTTCTTC,CASSKRLAGGDEQFF
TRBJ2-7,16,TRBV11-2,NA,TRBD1,TGTGCCAGCAGCGGACAGGGCTCCGGGGGCTCCTACGAGCAGTACTTC,CASSGQGSGGSYEQYF
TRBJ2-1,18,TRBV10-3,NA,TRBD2,TGTGCCAACGCCCTTTTGGACCTAGCGGGGCCCTCCTACAATGAGCAGTTCTTC,CANALLDLAGPSYNEQFF
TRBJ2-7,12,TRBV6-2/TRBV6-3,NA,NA,TGTGCCAGCAGTTATGGCCCTTTTGAAAAGTACTTC,CASSYGPFEKYF
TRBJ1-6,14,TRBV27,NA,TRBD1,TGTGCCAGCAGTTTGACAGGGGCTATCTCCACCCTCCACTTT,CASSLTGAISTLHF
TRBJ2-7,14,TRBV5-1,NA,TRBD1,TGCGCCAGCAGCCTGTGGACAGGGGCCCGCGAGCAGTACTTC,CASSLWTGAREQYF
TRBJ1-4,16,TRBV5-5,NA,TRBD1,TGTGCCAGCAGCTCCGGGACAGGGGGGTTTAATGAAAAACTGTTTTTT,CASSSGTGGFNEKLFF
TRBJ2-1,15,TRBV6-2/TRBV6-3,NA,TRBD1,TGTGCCAGCAGTACCTGGACAGGGAGTATCAATGAGCAGTTCTTC,CASSTWTGSINEQFF
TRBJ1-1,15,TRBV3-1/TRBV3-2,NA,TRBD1,TGTGCCAGCAGCCAAGGGGCAGGGGGGAACACTGAAGCTTTCTTT,CASSQGAGGNTEAFF
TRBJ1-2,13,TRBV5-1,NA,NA,TGCGCCAGCAGCTCGGGACCGTGGGAGGACTACACCTTC,CASSSGPWEDYTF
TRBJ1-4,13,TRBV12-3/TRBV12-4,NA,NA,TGTGCCAGCAGCCCCTACAGCAATGAAAAACTGTTTTTT,CASSPYSNEKLFF
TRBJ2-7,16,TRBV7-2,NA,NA,TGTGCCAGCAGCTTAGGGGGGCAGGGGATTGCCTACGAGCAGTACTTC,CASSLGGQGIAYEQYF
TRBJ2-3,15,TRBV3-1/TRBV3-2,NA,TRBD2,TGTGCCAGCAGTCATAGAGCGGGGAACACAGATACGCAGTATTTT,CASSHRAGNTDTQYF
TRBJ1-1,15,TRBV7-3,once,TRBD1,TGTGCCAGCAGCAACTGGGACAGACTGAACACTGAAGCTTTCTTT,CASSNWDRLNTEAFF
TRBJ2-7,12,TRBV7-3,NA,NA,TGTGCCAGCAGCCGTAGCTCCTACGAGCAGTACTTC,CASSRSSYEQYF
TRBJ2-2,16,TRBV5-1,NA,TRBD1,TGCGCCAGCAGCTCGACCGGGACAGGGAACACCGGGGAGCTGTTTTTT,CASSSTGTGNTGELFF
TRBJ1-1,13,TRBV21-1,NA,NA,TGTGCCAGCCCCGATGACAGGAACACTGAAGCTTTCTTT,CASPDDRNTEAFF
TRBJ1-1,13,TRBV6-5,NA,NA,TGTGCCAGCTCACAAGGAGGGGTGACTGAAGCTTTCTTT,CASSQGGVTEAFF
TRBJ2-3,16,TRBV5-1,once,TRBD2,TGCGCCAGCAGCCCCCTCCGCGGGGGGGGCACAGATACGCAGTATTTT,CASSPLRGGGTDTQYF
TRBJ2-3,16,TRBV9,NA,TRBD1,TGTGCCAGCAGCGTAGTCAAAGGGACAGTTCCAGATACGCAGTATTTT,CASSVVKGTVPDTQYF
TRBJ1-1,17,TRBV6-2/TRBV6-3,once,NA,TGTGCCAGCAGTCCCCATGAGGGAGTTGGGATGAACACTGAAGCTTTCTTT,CASSPHEGVGMNTEAFF
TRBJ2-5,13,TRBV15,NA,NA,TGTGCCACCAGCAGAGATCGGAGGGAGACCCAGTACTTC,CATSRDRRETQYF
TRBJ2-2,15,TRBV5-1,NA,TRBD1,TGCGCCAGCAGCTTGACGGACAGGGGTCTCGGGGAGCTGTTTTTT,CASSLTDRGLGELFF
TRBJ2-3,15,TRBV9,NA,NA,TGTGCCAGCAGCGTAGAAGGGGTCAAAACAGATGCGCAGTATTTT,CASSVEGVKTDAQYF
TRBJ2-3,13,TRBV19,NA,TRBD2,TGTGCCAGTAGTTTAAGGGAGGGGGATACGCAGTATTTT,CASSLREGDTQYF
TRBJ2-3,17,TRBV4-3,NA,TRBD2,TGCGCCAGCAGCCAATACGCTAGCGGGGGGGCCCGGGATACGCAGTATTTT,CASSQYASGGARDTQYF
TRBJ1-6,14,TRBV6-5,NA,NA,TGTGCCAGCAAAGGGGGATCCTATAATTCACCCCTCCACTTT,CASKGGSYNSPLHF
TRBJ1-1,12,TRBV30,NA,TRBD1,TGTGCCTGGAGTCGCAGGGGGACACCCGCTTTCTTT,CAWSRRGTPAFF
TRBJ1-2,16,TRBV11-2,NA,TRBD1,TGTGCCAGCAGCTCGATAGGGGGCTGGTTTGACTATGGCTACACCTTC,CASSSIGGWFDYGYTF
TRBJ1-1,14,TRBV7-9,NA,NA,TGTGCCAGCAGCCCCGGGGAGGGGAACACTGAAGCTTTCTTT,CASSPGEGNTEAFF
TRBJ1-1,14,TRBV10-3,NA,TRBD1,TGTGCCATCACCATACAGGGGTCGAACACTGAAGCTTTCTTT,CAITIQGSNTEAFF
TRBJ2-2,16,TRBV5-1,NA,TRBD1,TGCGCCAGCAGCTCAACCGGGACAGGAGACACCGGGGAGCTGTTTTTT,CASSSTGTGDTGELFF
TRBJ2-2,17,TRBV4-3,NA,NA,TGCGCCAGCAGCCAAGATTTTATCCAGGCCCTGACCGGGGAGCTGTTTTTT,CASSQDFIQALTGELFF
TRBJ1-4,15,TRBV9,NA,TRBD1,TGTGCCAGCAGCTCAGGGGACAGGTATAATGAAAAACTGTTTTTT,CASSSGDRYNEKLFF
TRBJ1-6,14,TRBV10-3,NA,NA,TGTGCCATCAGTCCCCAGGGAAATTATTCACCCCTCCACTTT,CAISPQGNYSPLHF
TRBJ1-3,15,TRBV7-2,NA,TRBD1,TGTGCCAGCAGCTTAGCACAGGGGTTTGGAAACACCATATATTTT,CASSLAQGFGNTIYF
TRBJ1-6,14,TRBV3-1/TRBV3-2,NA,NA,TGTGCCAGCAGCCACTCGACAGGCAACTCACCCCTCCACTTT,CASSHSTGNSPLHF